This TCR beta chain was retrieved from a study of blood T cell repertoires in COVID-19 (dated by TCRdb to 2020 to 2021). Background for the entire study: ImmuneRACE Cohort 3 recovered participants were defined by two consecutive negative NP/OP PCR tests, healthcare professional clearance, or symptom resolution. The material from the prospective study consisted of cDNA or gDNA derived from T cells, B-cell-depleted T cells, or PBMCs. The dataset comprised deeply sampled blood TCRbeta repertoires from subjects exposed to, actively infected with, or recovered from COVID-19. The samples were drawn from two sources: the first 160 participants of the ongoing ImmuneRACE study, and 950 to 1,500 subjects contributed by 6 global collaborators. The repertoires were released in a freely available public database meant as a resource for research on the immune response to SARS-CoV-2. Where HLA class I and class II types were available, the types were taken from metadata supplied by the sample provider, not from assay-based typing. Sample metadata almost always included a de-identified subject ID, COVID-19 status, age in years and sex. Collaborator samples came from the United States, Italy and Spain and covered acute and convalescent phases of COVID-19.

TCRbeta CDR3 regions were amplified from genomic DNA using the immunoSEQ Assay, a bias-controlled multiplex PCR. The study's own analysis went as follows. Nucleated cell counts per sample were estimated from amplification of reference gene primers within the assay. To quantify the absolute abundance of each unique TCRbeta CDR3 rearrangement, sequence reads were collapsed and filtered. For each sample, productive Simpson clonality was calculated as the square root of Simpson's diversity index over productive rearrangements. Imported from immuneACCESS, the table was reduced by TCRdb to in-frame sequences with V and J called. These copies leave out some clones; in studies compared against another copy, an unresolved V gene accounts for under half, and the cause of the remainder is not known. The DNA gave D and trimming, while V, J and clone size come from that table. The sample has hundreds of thousands of clones on record, 88% of them singletons. The ten largest make up 2% to 2.5% of the sample.

This clone was counted a single time. Which antigen it targets is not known. The sample holds no much larger clone one base away, and base qualities are not on file. What the research found in general, with its limitations: The amount of clinical and demographic metadata varied by source and participant and was provided uncurated.

The germline V gene encodes CDR1 LNHDA and CDR2 SQIVND (reference sequence). From the cysteine through the phenylalanine, the CDR3 covers 16 amino acids. Only the CDR3 region is kept as DNA, spanning 48 bases read in frame from base 1. Deletion took 7 bases off V and 0 bases off J, with a span of 18 bases between the germline ends. In the prospective study, participants were about 18 to 90 years old, resided in about two dozen geographic areas of the United States, and were enrolled through a virtual design. In the prospective study, participants were assigned to cohorts based on the clinical history participants reported in a screening survey and a study questionnaire. Each participant in the prospective study had whole blood, serum and a nasopharyngeal or oropharyngeal swab collected by mobile phlebotomists. Additional blood draws and questionnaires over an approximately two-month period could optionally be provided by prospective study participants. Before DNA extraction, prospective study blood samples were shipped either frozen or at room temperature.

The sequence is built from TRBV19 and TRBJ1-2; a tentative D call is TRBD1 (5 bases match). Sequenced input: PBMCs or T cells enriched from blood (not recorded which). The TCR comes from a woman aged 60-75 years in a cohort exposed to, infected with or recovered from COVID-19 (not recorded which). The nucleotide sequence reads TGTGCCAGTACCAAATCAACCGGGACTCCTAACTATGGCTACACCTTC. Its amino acids are CASTKSTGTPNYGYTF.